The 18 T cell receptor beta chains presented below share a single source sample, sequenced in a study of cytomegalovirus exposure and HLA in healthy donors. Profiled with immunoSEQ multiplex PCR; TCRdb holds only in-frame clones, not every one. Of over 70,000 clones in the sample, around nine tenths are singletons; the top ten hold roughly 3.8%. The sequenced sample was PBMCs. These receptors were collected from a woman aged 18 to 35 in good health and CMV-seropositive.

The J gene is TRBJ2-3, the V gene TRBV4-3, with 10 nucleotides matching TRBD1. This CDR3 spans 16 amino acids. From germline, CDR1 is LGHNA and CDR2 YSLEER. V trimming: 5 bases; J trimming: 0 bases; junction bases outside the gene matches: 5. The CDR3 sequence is CASSAGTGDSTDTQYF. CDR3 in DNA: TGCGCCAGCAGCGCCGGGACAGGGGACAGCACAGATACGCAGTATTTT.

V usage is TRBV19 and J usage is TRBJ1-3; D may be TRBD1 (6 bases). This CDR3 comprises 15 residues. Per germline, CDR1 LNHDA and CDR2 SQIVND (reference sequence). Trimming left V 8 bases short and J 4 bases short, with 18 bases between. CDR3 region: CASGSQGIWGNTIYF. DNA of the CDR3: TGTGCCAGTGGCTCTCAGGGGATTTGGGGAAACACCATATATTTT. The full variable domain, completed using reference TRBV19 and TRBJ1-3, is DGGITQSPKYLFRKEGQNVTLSCEQNLNHDAMYWYRQDPGQGLRLIYYSQIVNDFQKGDIAEGYSVSREKKESFPLTVTSAQKNPTAFYLCASGSQGIWGNTIYFGEGSWLTVV.

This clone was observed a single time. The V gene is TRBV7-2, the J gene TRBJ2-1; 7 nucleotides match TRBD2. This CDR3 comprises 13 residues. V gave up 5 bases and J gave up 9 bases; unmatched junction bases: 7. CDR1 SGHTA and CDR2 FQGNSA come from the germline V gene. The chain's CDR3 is CASSQTSLAEQFF. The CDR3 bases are TGTGCCAGCAGCCAGACTAGCCTCGCTGAGCAGTTCTTC.

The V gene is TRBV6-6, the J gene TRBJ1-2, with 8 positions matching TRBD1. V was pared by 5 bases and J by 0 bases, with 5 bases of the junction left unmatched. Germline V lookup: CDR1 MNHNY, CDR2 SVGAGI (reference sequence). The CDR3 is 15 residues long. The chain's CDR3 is CASSATGGTNYGYTF. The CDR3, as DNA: TGTGCCAGCAGTGCCACAGGGGGAACTAACTATGGCTACACCTTC.

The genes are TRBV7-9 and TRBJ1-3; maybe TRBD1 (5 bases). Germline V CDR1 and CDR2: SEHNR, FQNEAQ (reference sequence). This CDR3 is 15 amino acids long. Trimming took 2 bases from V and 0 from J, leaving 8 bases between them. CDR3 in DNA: TGTGCCAGCAGCTTACGACAGACCTCTGGAAACACCATATATTTT. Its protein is CASSLRQTSGNTIYF.

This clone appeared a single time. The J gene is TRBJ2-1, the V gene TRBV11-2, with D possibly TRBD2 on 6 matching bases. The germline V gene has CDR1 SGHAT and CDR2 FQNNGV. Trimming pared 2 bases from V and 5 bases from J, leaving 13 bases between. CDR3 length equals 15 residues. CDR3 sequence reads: CASSLTGTSHNEQFF. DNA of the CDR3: TGTGCCAGCAGCTTAACCGGGACTTCGCACAATGAGCAGTTCTTC.

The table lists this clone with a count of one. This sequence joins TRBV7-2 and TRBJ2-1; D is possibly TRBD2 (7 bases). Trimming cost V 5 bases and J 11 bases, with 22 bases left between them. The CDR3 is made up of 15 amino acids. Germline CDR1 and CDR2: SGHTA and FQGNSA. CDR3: CASSPPGLMGQKQFF. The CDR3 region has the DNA TGTGCCAGCAGCCCTCCGGGACTAATGGGACAAAAGCAGTTCTTC.

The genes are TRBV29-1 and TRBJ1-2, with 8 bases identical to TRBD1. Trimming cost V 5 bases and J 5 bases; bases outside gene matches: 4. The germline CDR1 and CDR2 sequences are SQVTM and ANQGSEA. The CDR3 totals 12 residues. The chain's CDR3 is CSVRQGAYGYTF. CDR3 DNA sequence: TGCAGCGTTCGGCAGGGGGCTTATGGCTACACCTTC.

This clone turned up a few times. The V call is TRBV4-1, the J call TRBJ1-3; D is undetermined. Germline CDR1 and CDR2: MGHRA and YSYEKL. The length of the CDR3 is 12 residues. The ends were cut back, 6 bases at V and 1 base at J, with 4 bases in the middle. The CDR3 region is CASSQSGNTIYF. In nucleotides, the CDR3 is TGCGCCAGCAGTCAGTCTGGAAACACCATATATTTT.

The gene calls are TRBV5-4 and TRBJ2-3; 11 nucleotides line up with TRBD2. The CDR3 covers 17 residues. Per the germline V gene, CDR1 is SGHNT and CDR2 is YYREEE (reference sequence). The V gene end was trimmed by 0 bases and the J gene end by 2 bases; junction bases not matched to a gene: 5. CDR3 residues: CASSLDLAGGFTDTQYF. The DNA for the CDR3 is TGTGCCAGCAGCTTGGACCTAGCGGGAGGCTTCACAGATACGCAGTATTTT. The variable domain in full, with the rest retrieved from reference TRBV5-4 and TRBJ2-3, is ETGVTQSPTHLIKTRGQQVTLRCSSQSGHNTVSWYQQALGQGPQFIFQYYREEENGRGNFPPRFSGLQFPNYSSELNVNALELDDSALYLCASSLDLAGGFTDTQYFGPGTRLTVL.

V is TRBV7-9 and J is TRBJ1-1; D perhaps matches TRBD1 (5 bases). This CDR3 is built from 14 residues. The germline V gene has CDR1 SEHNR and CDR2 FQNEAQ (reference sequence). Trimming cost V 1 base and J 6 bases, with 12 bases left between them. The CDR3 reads CASSLGGGPAEAFF. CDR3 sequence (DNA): TGTGCCAGCAGCTTAGGGGGGGGACCAGCTGAAGCTTTCTTT.

DNA of the CDR3: TGCAGCGCAGCGGGCTTTAGCACAGATACGCAGTATTTT. Residues: CSAAGFSTDTQYF. The chain carries TRBV29-1 and TRBJ2-3, with a weak D call TRBD2 (6 bases). Trimming removed 7 bases from V and 0 bases from J, with 11 bases in between. The germline gives CDR1 SQVTM, CDR2 ANQGSEA. CDR3 size: 13 residues.

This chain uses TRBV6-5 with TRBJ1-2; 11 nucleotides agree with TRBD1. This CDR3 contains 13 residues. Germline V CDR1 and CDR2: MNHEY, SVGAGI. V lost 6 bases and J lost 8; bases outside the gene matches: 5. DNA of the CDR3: TGTGCCAGCAGAGACGGGACAGGGGGGGGCTACACCTTC. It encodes CASRDGTGGGYTF.

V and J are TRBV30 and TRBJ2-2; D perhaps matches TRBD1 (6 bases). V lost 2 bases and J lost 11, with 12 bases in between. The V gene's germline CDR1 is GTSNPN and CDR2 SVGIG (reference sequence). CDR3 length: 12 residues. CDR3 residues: CAWSLGAAELFF. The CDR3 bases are TGTGCCTGGAGTCTGGGGGCGGCCGAGCTGTTTTTT.

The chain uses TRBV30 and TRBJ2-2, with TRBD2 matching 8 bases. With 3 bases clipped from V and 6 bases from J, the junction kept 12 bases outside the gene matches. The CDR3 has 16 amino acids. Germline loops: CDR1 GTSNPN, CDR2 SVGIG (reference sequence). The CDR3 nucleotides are TGTGCCTGGAGATTCAGCGGGAGATCCCCCCCCGGGGAGCTGTTTTTT. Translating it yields CAWRFSGRSPPGELFF.

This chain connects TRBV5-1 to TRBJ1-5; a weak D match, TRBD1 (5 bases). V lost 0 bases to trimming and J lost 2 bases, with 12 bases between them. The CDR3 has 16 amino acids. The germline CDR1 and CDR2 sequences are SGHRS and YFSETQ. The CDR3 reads CASSLGGTGGNQPQHF. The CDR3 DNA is TGCGCCAGCAGCTTGGGAGGGACTGGGGGCAATCAGCCCCAGCATTTT.

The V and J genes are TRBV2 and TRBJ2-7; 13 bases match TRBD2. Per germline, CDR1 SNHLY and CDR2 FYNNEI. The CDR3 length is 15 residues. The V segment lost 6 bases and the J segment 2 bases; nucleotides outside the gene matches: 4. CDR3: CASRGGLAGTYEQYF. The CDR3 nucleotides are TGTGCCAGCAGGGGGGGACTAGCGGGAACCTACGAGCAGTACTTC.

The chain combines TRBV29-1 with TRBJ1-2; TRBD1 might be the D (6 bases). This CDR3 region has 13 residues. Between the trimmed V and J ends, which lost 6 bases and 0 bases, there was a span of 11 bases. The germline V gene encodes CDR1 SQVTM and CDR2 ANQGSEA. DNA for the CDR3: TGCAGCGTCGACAGGACAGCTAACTATGGCTACACCTTC. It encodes CSVDRTANYGYTF.